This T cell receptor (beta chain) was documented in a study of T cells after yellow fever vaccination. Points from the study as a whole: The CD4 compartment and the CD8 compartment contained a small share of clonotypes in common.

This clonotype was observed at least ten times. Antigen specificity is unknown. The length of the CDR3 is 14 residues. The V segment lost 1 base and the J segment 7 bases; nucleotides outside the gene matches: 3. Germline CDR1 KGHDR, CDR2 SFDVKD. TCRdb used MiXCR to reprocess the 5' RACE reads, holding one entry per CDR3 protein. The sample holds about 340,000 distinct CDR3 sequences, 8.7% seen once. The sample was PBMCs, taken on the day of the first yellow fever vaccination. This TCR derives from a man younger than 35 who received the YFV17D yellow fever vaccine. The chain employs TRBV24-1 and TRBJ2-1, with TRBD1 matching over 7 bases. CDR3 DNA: TGTGCCACCAGTGATTTAGGCAGGGGGAATGAGCAGTTCTTC. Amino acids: CATSDLGRGNEQFF.